The rows below give T cell receptor beta chains drawn from one sample of a study of blood T cell repertoires in COVID-19. Repertoires were generated with immunoSEQ multiplex PCR, while TCRdb's copy carries only in-frame clones and drops some. The repertoire includes under 200,000 clones, more than 70% of them detected once, and approximately 5.6% sits in the top ten. The sequencing sample was made of peripheral blood. These receptors were collected from a man aged 35 to 55 with active or convalescent COVID-19. CDR3s include the opening cysteine and the closing phenylalanine or tryptophan. Each record gives: J gene, clone size, V gene, D gene, CDR3 protein, CDR3 DNA. A D gene is named only where the DNA matches it firmly. The size of a clone is reported for some rows only, either as once, few or many, or as a class for expanded clones.

TRBJ2-3	few	TRBV23-1	-	CASSQVGNWDTDTQYF	TGCGCCAGCAGTCAGGTCGGGAACTGGGACACAGATACGCAGTATTTT
TRBJ1-1	-	TRBV21-1	-	CARGGRAVMNTEAFF	TGTGCCAGGGGAGGGAGGGCCGTGATGAACACTGAAGCTTTCTTT
TRBJ2-2	-	TRBV5-4	-	CASSLGGRMNTGELFF	TGTGCCAGCAGCTTGGGAGGGCGGATGAACACCGGGGAGCTGTTTTTT
TRBJ1-3	-	TRBV5-1	-	CASSLGSGGNTIYF	TGCGCCAGCAGCTTGGGCAGCGGCGGAAACACCATATATTTT
TRBJ2-1	-	TRBV5-1	-	CASSPDWGAYNEQFF	TGCGCCAGCAGCCCAGATTGGGGAGCCTACAATGAGCAGTTCTTC
TRBJ1-2	-	TRBV7-3	-	CASSPGGGFDGYTF	TGTGCCAGCAGCCCCGGGGGGGGTTTTGATGGCTACACCTTC
TRBJ1-2	once	TRBV19	TRBD1	CASSSFDRVSGYTF	TGTGCCAGTAGTTCCTTTGACAGGGTGAGTGGCTACACCTTC
TRBJ1-2	-	TRBV27	TRBD1	CASRVGRGLGYTF	TGTGCCAGCAGGGTGGGCAGGGGGCTTGGCTACACCTTC
TRBJ2-1	-	TRBV25-1	TRBD1	CASSEGQGYNEQFF	TGTGCCAGCAGTGAAGGACAGGGATACAATGAGCAGTTCTTC
TRBJ2-1	-	TRBV4-1	-	CASSLGGLLSEQFF	TGCGCCAGCAGCCTAGGCGGGCTCTTAAGTGAGCAGTTCTTC
TRBJ2-5	-	TRBV9	TRBD1	CASSRTGGESQYF	TGTGCCAGCAGTCGGACAGGGGGCGAGTCCCAGTACTTC
TRBJ2-2	-	TRBV30	TRBD2	CAWSSWASGTPGELFF	TGTGCCTGGTCCTCATGGGCTAGCGGGACTCCCGGGGAGCTGTTTTTT
TRBJ2-1	-	TRBV27	-	CASSDSSSYNEQFF	TGTGCCAGCTCGGACAGCAGCTCCTACAATGAGCAGTTCTTC